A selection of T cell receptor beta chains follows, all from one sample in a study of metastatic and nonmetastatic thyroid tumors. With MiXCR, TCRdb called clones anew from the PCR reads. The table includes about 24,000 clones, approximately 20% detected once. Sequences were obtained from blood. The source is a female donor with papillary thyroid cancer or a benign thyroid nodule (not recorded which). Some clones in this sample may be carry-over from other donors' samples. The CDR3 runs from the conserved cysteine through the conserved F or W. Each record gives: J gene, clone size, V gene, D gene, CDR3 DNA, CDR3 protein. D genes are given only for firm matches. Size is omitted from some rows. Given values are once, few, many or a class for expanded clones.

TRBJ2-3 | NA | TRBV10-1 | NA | TGCGCCAGCAGAGAAACCCCGATCGATACGCAGTATTTT | CASRETPIDTQYF
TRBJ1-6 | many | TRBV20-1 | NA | TGCAGTGCTACCGCCCCCGGGACTAATTCACCCCTCCACTTT | CSATAPGTNSPLHF
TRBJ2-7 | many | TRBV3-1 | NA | TGTGCCAGCAGCCAAGATGGCAGGGACGGACGCTCCTACGAGCAGTACTTC | CASSQDGRDGRSYEQYF
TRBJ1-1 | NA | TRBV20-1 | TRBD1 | TGCAGTGCGACGAGGGGGGCGACCGGGACAGGGAACACTGACGCTTTCTTT | CSATRGATGTGNTDAFF
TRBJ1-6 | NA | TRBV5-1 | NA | TGCGCCAGCAGCATTGCGGGACGGACCTATAATTCACCCCTCCACTTT | CASSIAGRTYNSPLHF
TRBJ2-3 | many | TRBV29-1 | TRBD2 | TGCAGCGTTGAGCTAGCGGGGGGGTCAGATACGCAGTATTTT | CSVELAGGSDTQYF
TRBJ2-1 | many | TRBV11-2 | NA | TGTGCCAGCAGCCCCCGGGGGTACAATGAGCAGTTCTTC | CASSPRGYNEQFF
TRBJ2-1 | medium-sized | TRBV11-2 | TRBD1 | TGTGCCAGCAGCGCAGGGACAGTACTGGAGCAGTTCTTC | CASSAGTVLEQFF
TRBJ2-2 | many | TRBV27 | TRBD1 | TGTGCCAGCAGTTTATCTGACAGGGGGAACACCGGGGAGCTGTTTTTT | CASSLSDRGNTGELFF
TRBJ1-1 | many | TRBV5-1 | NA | TGCGCCAGCAGCTTGGCCGGGGCGGGTAACACTGAAGCTTTCTTT | CASSLAGAGNTEAFF
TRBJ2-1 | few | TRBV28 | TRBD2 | TGTGCCAGCAGTTTGGGACTAGCGGGAGGGGACAATGAGCAGTTCTTC | CASSLGLAGGDNEQFF
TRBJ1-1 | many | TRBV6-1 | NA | TGTGCCAGCAGTGAGTATGAACAGGGGAACACTGAAGCTTTCTTT | CASSEYEQGNTEAFF
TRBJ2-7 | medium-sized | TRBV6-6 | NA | TGTGCCAGCAGTTACTCATCCCCCTGGGCCTACGAGCAGTACTTC | CASSYSSPWAYEQYF
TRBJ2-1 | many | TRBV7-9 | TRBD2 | TGTGCCAGCACTCTAGGACTAGCGGTCGATGAGCAGTTCTTC | CASTLGLAVDEQFF
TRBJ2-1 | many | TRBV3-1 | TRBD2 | TGTGCCAGCAGCCAAAGATTCACAGCGGGAGGGCCCAATGAGCAGTTCTTC | CASSQRFTAGGPNEQFF
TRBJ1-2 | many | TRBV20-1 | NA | TGCAGTGCTAGAAGCGGCAGGGAGATCTATGGCTACACCTTC | CSARSGREIYGYTF
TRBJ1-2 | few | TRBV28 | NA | TGTGCCAGCATCACCCCTGGGGCGGGACGGAACTATGGCTACACCTTC | CASITPGAGRNYGYTF
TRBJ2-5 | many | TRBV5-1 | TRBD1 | TGCGCCAGCAGCCCGACAGGGCCTCCGGAGACCCAGTACTTC | CASSPTGPPETQYF
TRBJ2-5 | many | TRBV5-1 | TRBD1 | TGCGCCAGCAGGGATCCGGGACAGCAAGAGACCCAGTACTTC | CASRDPGQQETQYF
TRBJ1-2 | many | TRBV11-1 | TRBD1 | TGTGCCAGCAGCCAATTCGGGCCCGGGACAGGGGATGGCTACACCTTC | CASSQFGPGTGDGYTF
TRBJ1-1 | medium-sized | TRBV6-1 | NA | TGTGCCAGCGGTTCGAAGACGAATCTGAACACTGAAGCTTTCTTT | CASGSKTNLNTEAFF
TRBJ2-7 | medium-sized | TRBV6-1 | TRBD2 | TGTGCCAGCAGTTCCCTAGCGGGTTACGAGCAGTACTTC | CASSSLAGYEQYF
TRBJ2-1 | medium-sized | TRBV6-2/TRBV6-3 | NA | TGTGCCAGCACGAGAGATTCCTACAATGAGCAGTTCTTC | CASTRDSYNEQFF
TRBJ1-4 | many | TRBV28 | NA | TGTGCCAGCACCTCGGGGCAAGTCACTGAAAAACTGTTTTTT | CASTSGQVTEKLFF
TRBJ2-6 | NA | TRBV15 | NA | TGTGCCACCAGCAGAGAGGTCTCAGGGGACAACGTCCTGACTTTC | CATSREVSGDNVLTF
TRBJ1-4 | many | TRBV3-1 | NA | TGTGCCAGCAGCCAAGGCCAGGGTGGATCAACTAATGAAAAACTGTTTTTT | CASSQGQGGSTNEKLFF
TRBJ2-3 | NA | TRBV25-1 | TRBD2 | TGTGCCAGCAGTCCGGGACTAACGCAGTATTTT | CASSPGLTQYF
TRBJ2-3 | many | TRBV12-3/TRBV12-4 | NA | TGTGCCAGCAGTATCAGGGACAGCACAGATACGCAGTATTTT | CASSIRDSTDTQYF